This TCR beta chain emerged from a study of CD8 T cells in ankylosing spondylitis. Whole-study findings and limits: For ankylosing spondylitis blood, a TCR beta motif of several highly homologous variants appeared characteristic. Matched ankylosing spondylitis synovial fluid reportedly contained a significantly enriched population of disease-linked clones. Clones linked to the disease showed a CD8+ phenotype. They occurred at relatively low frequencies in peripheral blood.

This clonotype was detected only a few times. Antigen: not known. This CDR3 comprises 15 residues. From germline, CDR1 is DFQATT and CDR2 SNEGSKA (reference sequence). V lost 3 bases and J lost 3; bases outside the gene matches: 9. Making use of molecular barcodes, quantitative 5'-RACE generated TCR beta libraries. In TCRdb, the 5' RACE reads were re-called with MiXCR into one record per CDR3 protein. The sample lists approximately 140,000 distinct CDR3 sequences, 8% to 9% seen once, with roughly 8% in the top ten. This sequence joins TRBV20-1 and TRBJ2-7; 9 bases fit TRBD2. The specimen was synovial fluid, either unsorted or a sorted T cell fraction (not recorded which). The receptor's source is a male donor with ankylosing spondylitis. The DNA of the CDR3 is TGCAGTGCTAGCGAGCTAGCGGGACTTTTCTACGAGCAGTACTTC. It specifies CSASELAGLFYEQYF.